A single sample gave rise to the 13 T cell receptor beta chains below, sequenced in a study of shared clonotypes between healthy human individuals. The protocol was immunoSEQ multiplex PCR, while the TCRdb copy is restricted to in-frame clones and leaves out a portion. The table has millions of clones, 90% to 95% seen once. Terminally differentiated effector memory CD45RA+ cells were left out of the naive CD8 fraction, which was CD45RO-negative and positively selected for CCR7. Sequencing used naive CD8+ T cells from PBMCs. The receptors were gathered from a man between 18 and 29 years old in good health. Some clones in this sample may be carry-over from other donors' samples.

This clone was recorded once. Different DNA sequences within this sample yield the same CDR3. The chain combines TRBV11-2 with TRBJ2-5; D call uncertain. Germline V lookup: CDR1 SGHAT, CDR2 FQNNGV. The V end lost 4 bases, the J end lost 0 bases, and 0 bases lay between the germline ends. The CDR3 length is 11 residues. CDR3 sequence: CASSYQETQYF. The CDR3 nucleotides read TGTGCCAGCAGCTACCAAGAGACCCAGTACTTC.

The chain has TRBV4-1 and TRBJ1-1; TRBD1 agrees at 7 bases. Germline CDR1 and CDR2: MGHRA and YSYEKL. The CDR3 covers 14 residues. J gave up 5 bases and V 0 bases, and 3 bases lay outside the gene matches. CDR3 sequence: CASSQERGRTEAFF. The DNA for the CDR3 is TGCGCCAGCAGCCAAGAGAGGGGGCGGACTGAAGCTTTCTTT.

The gene calls are TRBV29-1 and TRBJ2-7, with D maybe TRBD1 (5 bases). V gave up 4 bases and J gave up 0 bases, with 10 bases separating them. The CDR3 spans 13 residues. In germline, CDR1 is SQVTM, CDR2 ANQGSEA. Here the CDR3 reads CSVVAGISYEQYF. As DNA, the CDR3 is TGCAGCGTTGTTGCAGGGATCTCCTACGAGCAGTACTTC.

The sample holds a few counts of this clone. The rearrangement joins TRBV7-9 to TRBJ1-5, with D possibly matching TRBD1 (5 bases). CDR1 and CDR2 from the germline V gene are SEHNR and FQNEAQ (reference sequence). The CDR3 extends over 13 amino acids. Between the trimmed V and J ends, which lost 3 bases and 7 bases, there was a span of 10 bases. The CDR3 protein is CASSFGGSQPQHF. The CDR3 region has the DNA TGTGCCAGCAGCTTTGGGGGTTCACAGCCCCAGCATTTT.

The chain uses TRBV7-8 and TRBJ2-3; D unclear. V shed 5 bases and J shed 1 base, with 19 bases lying between them. This CDR3 has 17 amino acids. In germline, CDR1 is SGHVS, CDR2 FQNEAQ. CDR3 coding DNA: TGTGCCAGCAGCGATCGTTATACGGACCTCGGCACAGATACGCAGTATTTT. Protein: CASSDRYTDLGTDTQYF.

This chain uses TRBV7-9 with TRBJ1-1, with D unclear. The CDR3 is 17 amino acids. Trimming stripped 6 bases from V and 4 bases from J, with 24 bases between. The germline gives CDR1 SEHNR, CDR2 FQNEAQ (reference sequence). CDR3 amino acids: CASSSYSEGLPGTEAFF. CDR3 DNA: TGTGCCAGCAGTTCCTACTCCGAGGGCCTGCCGGGCACTGAAGCTTTCTTT.

This clone was picked up one time. The V gene is TRBV7-2, the J gene TRBJ2-7, with 10 bases aligning to TRBD2. Germline trimming cut 7 bases from V and 1 base from J; bases unmatched to any gene: 19. Germline V CDR1 and CDR2: SGHTA, FQGNSA. This CDR3 has 19 residues. CDR3 coding DNA: TGTGCCAGCACCCGATCGGCTAGCGGGAGTCGGGTACCTTCCTACGAGCAGTACTTC. As protein: CASTRSASGSRVPSYEQYF.

J is TRBJ1-4 and V is TRBV5-5; D might be TRBD1 (5 bases). CDR3 length: 14 amino acids. Germline lookup yields CDR1 SGHKS and CDR2 YYEKEE (reference sequence). Trimming took 1 base from V and 7 from J, leaving 11 bases between them. CDR3 sequence: CASSLLGEPEKLFF. CDR3 nucleotide sequence: TGTGCCAGCAGCTTGTTAGGGGAACCTGAAAAACTGTTTTTT.

The genes are TRBV25-1 and TRBJ2-1, with D unresolved. The germline V gene has CDR1 MGHDK and CDR2 SYGVNS. V dropped 3 bases and J dropped 4 bases, with 10 bases sitting between them. CDR3 length: 14 amino acids. This CDR3 is CASSEVGSYNEQFF. The DNA for the CDR3 is TGTGCCAGCAGTGAGGTGGGAAGTTACAATGAGCAGTTCTTC.

Turning to this clone: Distinct nucleotide sequences in the sample also encode this CDR3. The rearrangement joins TRBV27 to TRBJ1-5; the D gene is possibly TRBD1 (5 bases). The germline V and J ends were trimmed by 5 bases and 4 bases, with 12 bases remaining between them. Germline CDR1 MNHEY, CDR2 SMNVEV (reference sequence). The CDR3 length is 14 residues. The DNA for the CDR3 is TGTGCCAGCAGTCTCCGACAGCCAAATCAGCCCCAGCATTTT. Translation gives CASSLRQPNQPQHF.

Note on this clone: The sample holds other DNA sequences that translate to the same CDR3. This sequence joins TRBV7-9 and TRBJ1-5; the match to TRBD1 covers 7 bases. Germline V gene data show CDR1 as SEHNR and CDR2 as FQNEAQ (reference sequence). This CDR3 comprises 14 residues. The trim removed 2 bases at V and 7 bases at J, leaving 5 bases unmatched. CDR3 DNA: TGTGCCAGCAGCTTAAGCCAGGGGGACCAGCCCCAGCATTTT. Encoded protein: CASSLSQGDQPQHF. Together with reference TRBV7-9 and TRBJ1-5, the CDR3 gives the full variable domain: DTGVSQNPRHKITKRGQNVTFRCDPISEHNRLYWYRQTLGQGPEFLTYFQNEAQLEKSRLLSDRFSAERPKGSFSTLEIQRTEQGDSAMYLCASSLSQGDQPQHFGDGTRLSIL.

V and J are TRBV13 and TRBJ2-7; D is possibly TRBD2 (5 bases). Germline V lookup: CDR1 PRHDT, CDR2 FYEKMQ (reference sequence). This CDR3 contains 15 residues. V was shortened by 0 bases and J by 6 bases, with 15 bases between the two germline ends. CDR3: CASSLGRRPASEQYF. The CDR3 DNA is TGTGCCAGCAGCTTAGGCCGGAGGCCCGCCTCCGAGCAGTACTTC.

The V and J genes are TRBV27 and TRBJ2-2; D gene unclear. There are 16 residues in the CDR3. Per germline, CDR1 MNHEY and CDR2 SMNVEV (reference sequence). V was pared by 6 bases and J by 0 bases, with 14 bases between. CDR3 residues: CASSPSFFTNTGELFF. DNA of the CDR3: TGTGCCAGCAGCCCTTCCTTCTTCACGAACACCGGGGAGCTGTTTTTT.